These 18 T cell receptor beta chains originate from one sample sequenced in a study of blood T cell repertoires in COVID-19. TCRdb's table, derived via immunoSEQ multiplex PCR, lists solely in-frame clones and lacks some. In the table there are under 250,000 clones, around 85% of which are singletons. The sequencing input was peripheral blood. The receptors here all came from an older woman with COVID-19, enrolled during active disease.

This clone has just one count. The chain combines TRBV12-3 or TRBV12-4 with TRBJ1-2; tentatively, D is TRBD1 (6 bases). The CDR3 is made up of 12 amino acids. Trimming stripped 6 bases from V and 3 bases from J, with 8 bases between. The CDR3 sequence is CASSYRDYGYTF. The CDR3 coding sequence is TGTGCCAGCAGCTACAGGGACTATGGCTACACCTTC.

CDR3: CASSPQLAGKDEQFF. As DNA, the CDR3 is TGTGCCAGCAGCCCCCAACTAGCGGGAAAGGATGAGCAGTTCTTC. V usage is TRBV11-3 and J usage is TRBJ2-1; 10 bases fit TRBD2. Germline V gene sequence: CDR1 SGHNT, CDR2 YENEEA. J lost 8 bases, V lost 5 bases, and 9 bases had no gene match. The CDR3 runs 15 residues.

The chain carries TRBV5-6 and TRBJ2-1, with D unresolved. The CDR3 is 15 residues long. Trimming left V 4 bases short and J 5 bases short, with 16 bases between. Germline CDR1 is SGHDT and CDR2 is YYEEEE. In DNA, the CDR3 is TGTGCCAGCAGCCGGCTAGGCGGCAGCGACAATGAGCAGTTCTTC. Its translation: CASSRLGGSDNEQFF.

This chain uses TRBV12-3 or TRBV12-4 with TRBJ1-5; tentative D call: TRBD1 (5 bases). The CDR3 is made up of 13 amino acids. Trimming pared 5 bases from V and 5 bases from J, leaving 10 bases between. In DNA form, the CDR3 reads TGTGCCAGCAGTCCCGCAGGGTATCAGCCCCAGCATTTT. Encoded protein: CASSPAGYQPQHF.

The J gene is TRBJ2-7, the V gene TRBV6-5; tentative D call: TRBD1 (6 bases). The CDR3 runs to 15 residues. With 4 bases removed from V and 4 bases from J, the gap between germline ends came to 17 bases. Germline values: CDR1 MNHEY, CDR2 SVGAGI. The DNA of the CDR3 is TGTGCCAGCAGTTCCGGCAGGGGCAGAAAGTACGAGCAGTACTTC. Its translation: CASSSGRGRKYEQYF.

V is TRBV7-9 and J is TRBJ2-7; TRBD1 might be the D (6 bases). Germline values: CDR1 SEHNR, CDR2 FQNEAQ (reference sequence). Trimming shortened V by 1 base and J by 1 base, and 14 bases separated the two germline ends. CDR3 size: 16 residues. CDR3 residues: CASSLGLTGISYEQYF. The CDR3 nucleotides read TGTGCCAGCAGCTTAGGCCTCACAGGGATTTCCTACGAGCAGTACTTC.

The genes are TRBV7-9 and TRBJ1-2; 7 bases are a match to TRBD1. Germline-derived CDR1 and CDR2 are SEHNR and FQNEAQ (reference sequence). The length of the CDR3 is 14 residues. With 5 bases clipped from V and 9 bases from J, the junction kept 12 bases outside the gene matches. This CDR3 is CASSPLRGGGSYTF. CDR3 DNA sequence: TGTGCCAGCAGCCCTCTCAGAGGGGGCGGAAGCTACACCTTC.

The J gene is TRBJ1-1, the V gene TRBV6-2 or TRBV6-3; D might be TRBD1 (5 bases). This CDR3 contains 14 residues. In germline, CDR1 is MNHEY, CDR2 SVGEGT. Between the trimmed V and J ends, which lost 3 bases and 4 bases, there was a span of 12 bases. The CDR3 nucleotides read TGTGCCAGCAGTTATGCAGGGTCAGGCACTGAAGCTTTCTTT. It specifies CASSYAGSGTEAFF.

J is TRBJ1-1 and V is TRBV3-1 (or the pseudogene TRBV3-2); D is uncertain. Germline-derived CDR1 and CDR2 are LGHDT and YNNKEL (reference sequence). Deletions cut 6 bases from V and 4 bases from J, with 15 bases between. The CDR3 is made up of 14 amino acids. The CDR3 DNA reads as TGTGCCAGCAGTTCACTACTGGTGGGCACTGAAGCTTTCTTT. The encoded protein is CASSSLLVGTEAFF.

The chain is built from TRBV3-1 (or the pseudogene TRBV3-2) and TRBJ1-5; D is unresolved. The germline V gene encodes CDR1 LGHDT and CDR2 YNNKEL (reference sequence). The length of the CDR3 is 12 residues. V was clipped by 3 bases and J by 9 bases, with 9 bases between them. As DNA, the CDR3 is TGTGCCAGCAGCCAGAATAGCCGGCCCCAGCATTTT. It is translated as CASSQNSRPQHF.

The chain couples TRBV6-6 to TRBJ1-3; D is uncertain. Trimming removed 5 bases from V and 0 bases from J, with 8 bases in between. The CDR3 is 14 residues long. From germline, CDR1 is MNHNY and CDR2 SVGAGI (reference sequence). CDR3 in DNA: TGTGCCAGCAGTACCCCGAGCTCTGGAAACACCATATATTTT. Translating gives CASSTPSSGNTIYF.

This clone was seen a few times. V usage is TRBV6-5 and J usage is TRBJ1-6; D is perhaps TRBD1 (6 bases). V was pared by 6 bases and J by 7 bases, with 16 bases between. This CDR3 region has 15 residues. In germline, CDR1 is MNHEY, CDR2 SVGAGI. CDR3 DNA: TGTGCCAGCAGCCCCCAGACAGGCCTCAATTCACCCCTCCACTTT. It encodes CASSPQTGLNSPLHF.

This chain links TRBV2 with TRBJ1-2; TRBD1 matches 7 bases. Germline CDR1 SNHLY, CDR2 FYNNEI. There are 14 residues in the CDR3. V trimming: 7 bases; J trimming: 2 bases; junction bases outside the gene matches: 7. CDR3 nucleotides: TGTGCCAGCACCGCGACAGGGAGAAACTATGGCTACACCTTC. Translated: CASTATGRNYGYTF.

The CDR3 loop reads CASRGTGGREQYF. As DNA, the CDR3 is TGTGCCAGTAGAGGGACAGGGGGCCGAGAGCAGTACTTC. V usage is TRBV19 and J usage is TRBJ2-7; TRBD1 agrees at 12 bases. V was clipped by 6 bases and J by 7 bases; unmatched bases: 4. Germline V gene lookup returns CDR1 LNHDA and CDR2 SQIVND (reference sequence). This CDR3 spans 13 amino acids.

V usage is TRBV19 and J usage is TRBJ2-2; 10 nucleotides match TRBD2. The germline V gene has CDR1 LNHDA and CDR2 SQIVND (reference sequence). The V gene end was trimmed by 3 bases and the J gene end by 3 bases; junction bases not matched to a gene: 4. The CDR3 spans 16 residues. DNA for the CDR3: TGTGCCAGTAGTATGCGTCTAGCGGGAGACACCGGGGAGCTGTTTTTT. Amino acids: CASSMRLAGDTGELFF.

The chain is built from TRBV7-2 and TRBJ2-1; 8 bases align to TRBD1. V shed 3 bases, J shed 3 bases, and the junction held 4 bases outside the gene matches. CDR1 and CDR2 from the germline V gene are SGHTA and FQGNSA. The CDR3 is 15 amino acids. The CDR3 loop is CASSFGQGFYNEQFF. The CDR3 bases are TGTGCCAGCAGCTTTGGACAGGGATTCTACAATGAGCAGTTCTTC.

CDR3: CASSPPTSSYEQYF. The CDR3 DNA reads as TGTGCCAGCAGCCCCCCCACTAGCTCGTACGAGCAGTACTTC. V gene TRBV9 combines with J gene TRBJ2-7; a weak D match, TRBD2 (6 bases). V lost 4 bases and J lost 4, with 15 bases in between. Germline V lookup: CDR1 SGDLS, CDR2 YYNGEE. This CDR3 has 14 residues.

The chain joins TRBV9 to TRBJ1-5; 8 bases are a match to TRBD1. With 3 bases clipped from V and 3 bases from J, the junction kept 2 bases outside the gene matches. CDR3 length equals 14 residues. Germline V gene data show CDR1 as SGDLS and CDR2 as YYNGEE. The CDR3 DNA follows: TGTGCCAGCAGCGGACAGGGGATCAATCAGCCCCAGCATTTT. Encoded protein: CASSGQGINQPQHF.